One and the same sample provided the 18 T cell receptor beta chains below, sequenced in a study of T cells in Graves' hyperthyroidism and ophthalmopathy. RNA transcripts were the template for amplifying TCR beta CDR3 regions. The TCR CDR3 was amplified in a first-round RT-PCR using the HTBI primer set. From the multiplex PCR reads, TCRdb called clonotypes with MiXCR, one entry per CDR3 protein. The sample holds more than 45,000 distinct CDR3 sequences, less than 50% seen once. The sequenced sample consisted of blood. The receptors derive from a woman in her twenties or thirties with Graves' ophthalmopathy.

The chain employs TRBV20-1 and TRBJ2-3; perhaps TRBD2 as D (7 bases). Germline values: CDR1 DFQATT, CDR2 SNEGSKA (reference sequence). The CDR3 has 12 residues. Trimming took 3 bases from V and 11 from J, leaving 15 bases between them. The CDR3 DNA is TGCAGTGCTAGGACGAGGGGGGGTTGGCAGTATTTT. Its translation: CSARTRGGWQYF.

The chain is built from TRBV3-1 and TRBJ2-7; a weak D match, TRBD2 (5 bases). From germline, CDR1 is LGHDT and CDR2 YNNKEL (reference sequence). The germline V and J ends were trimmed by 6 bases and 0 bases, with 18 bases remaining between them. The CDR3 is made up of 16 amino acids. This chain's CDR3 is CASRPPDLRGSYEQYF. Here the CDR3 DNA reads TGTGCCAGCAGGCCCCCGGACCTACGGGGCTCCTACGAGCAGTACTTC.

This clonotype was recorded many times. The chain joins TRBV3-1 to TRBJ1-1, with 10 bases identical to TRBD1. The V gene's germline CDR1 is LGHDT and CDR2 YNNKEL (reference sequence). With V trimmed by 0 bases and J by 9 bases, 4 bases remained unmatched. There are 14 residues in the CDR3. The CDR3 coding sequence is TGTGCCAGCAGCCAAGAGAGGACAGGGGGGAAAGCTTTCTTT. Protein: CASSQERTGGKAFF.

This clonotype was seen many times. The chain employs TRBV6-4 and TRBJ2-7, with a tentative D call TRBD1 (7 bases). The germline V gene encodes CDR1 MRHNA and CDR2 SNTAGT. V shed 8 bases and J shed 6 bases, with 23 bases lying between them. This CDR3 contains 15 residues. In DNA form, the CDR3 reads TGTGCCAGCCGCCTGAGGGGCAGGGGGGTAGGCGAGCAGTACTTC. Residues: CASRLRGRGVGEQYF.

This clonotype was seen many times. This sequence may be a read error, since a much larger clone differs from it by one base. The chain joins TRBV24-1 to TRBJ2-2; 9 bases map to TRBD2. The CDR3 extends over 15 amino acids. Germline-derived CDR1 and CDR2 are KGHDR and SFDVKD. Losses at the gene ends were 9 bases for V and 5 bases for J; bases not matched to a gene: 9. The CDR3 DNA reads TGTGCCACCGAGGCGGGAGGGCCCGTAACCGGGGAGCTGTTTTTT. Its protein is CATEAGGPVTGELFF.

This clonotype has at least ten counts. V usage is TRBV11-1 and J usage is TRBJ2-3; 7 positions agree with TRBD2. The J segment lost 10 bases and the V segment lost 5 bases, leaving 3 bases of the junction unmatched. This CDR3 is built from 11 residues. Germline V gene sequence: CDR1 SGHAT, CDR2 FQDESV (reference sequence). The CDR3 protein is CASSPGRAQYF. CDR3 sequence (DNA): TGTGCCAGCAGCCCTGGGAGGGCGCAGTATTTT.

Worth noting for this clonotype: Germline is not matched at one junction end, which may reflect a read error. The chain carries TRBV12-3 or TRBV12-4 and TRBJ2-7, with a tentative D call TRBD1 (5 bases). The length of the CDR3 is 15 residues. The CDR3: CASSLGAQLRSGQHF. CDR3 in DNA: TGTGCTAGCAGTTTAGGGGCCCAGCTACGATCCGGGCAGCACTTC.

In its sample, this clonotype was seen many times. The chain links TRBV7-2 to TRBJ2-1, with 13 bases matching TRBD2. Looked up from germline, CDR1 is SGHTA and CDR2 is FQGNSA. With V trimmed by 6 bases and J by 10 bases, 3 bases remained unmatched. This CDR3 region has 13 residues. The CDR3 loop reads CASSRTSGSEQFF. The CDR3 DNA sequence: TGTGCCAGCAGTCGGACTAGCGGGAGCGAGCAGTTCTTC.

A remark on this clonotype: This may arise from a read error, as a much more abundant clone is one base away. The CDR3 DNA is TGCAGTGCTAGAGAACCGCGGGGGGCCTACGGGCAGTACTTC. This sequence encodes CSAREPRGAYGQYF. The gene calls are TRBV20-1 and TRBJ2-7, with TRBD2 matching 8 bases. Germline V gene data show CDR1 as DFQATT and CDR2 as SNEGSKA (reference sequence). This CDR3 region has 14 residues.

About this clonotype itself: It may be a read error: a sequence one base away is much more abundant. V gene TRBV24-1 combines with J gene TRBJ2-3; 9 bases agree with TRBD1. The V gene's germline CDR1 is KGHDR and CDR2 SFDVKD. CDR3 length equals 15 residues. V lost 11 bases to trimming and J lost 2 bases; unmatched junction nucleotides: 10. CDR3 sequence: CASSPTGGATDTQYF. The CDR3 nucleotides read TGTGCCAGCTCACCTACAGGGGGCGCCACAGATACGCAGTATTTT.

In this sample, this clonotype turned up once. This sequence joins TRBV7-9 and TRBJ1-2, with 9 bases fitting TRBD1. CDR3 length: 14 residues. J lost 8 bases, V lost 4 bases, and 8 bases had no gene match. Germline CDR1 is SEHNR and CDR2 is FQNEAQ (reference sequence). The CDR3 sequence: CASSSTGGAQGYTF. Here the CDR3 DNA reads TGTGCCAGCAGCTCTACAGGGGGCGCACAGGGCTACACCTTC. The entire variable domain, with the rest obtained from reference TRBV7-9 and TRBJ1-2, is as follows: DTGVSQNPRHKITKRGQNVTFRCDPISEHNRLYWYRQTLGQGPEFLTYFQNEAQLEKSRLLSDRFSAERPKGSFSTLEIQRTEQGDSAMYLCASSSTGGAQGYTFGSGTRLTVV.

The V call is TRBV7-3, the J call TRBJ2-1; D unresolved. The V gene's germline CDR1 is SGHTA and CDR2 FQGTGA. This CDR3 contains 15 residues. V lost 5 bases and J 4 bases, leaving 15 bases between the germline ends. In DNA, the CDR3 is TGTGCCAGCAGCCCCGAGCCGAGCTCGTACAATGAGCAGTTCTTC. Amino acids: CASSPEPSSYNEQFF.

This clonotype was seen at least ten times. The chain couples TRBV12-3 or TRBV12-4 to TRBJ2-1; TRBD2 matches at 14 bases. V lost 5 bases, J lost 9 bases, and 9 bases stayed unmatched. The length of the CDR3 is 16 residues. Here the CDR3 reads CASSPGGLAGASEQFF. CDR3 bases: TGTGCCAGCAGTCCCGGGGGACTAGCGGGAGCCAGTGAGCAGTTCTTC.

This clonotype was found a few times. V is TRBV29-1 and J is TRBJ1-1; 7 bases agree with TRBD1. In germline, CDR1 is SQVTM, CDR2 ANQGSEA. V lost 6 bases, J lost 3 bases, and 4 bases stayed unmatched. The CDR3 is made up of 12 amino acids. CDR3: CSVRQGDTEAFF. CDR3 nucleotides: TGCAGCGTCCGGCAGGGGGACACTGAAGCTTTCTTT. The variable domain in full, with the rest retrieved from reference TRBV29-1 and TRBJ1-1, is SAVISQKPSRDICQRGTSLTIQCQVDSQVTMMFWYRQQPGQSLTLIATANQGSEATYESGFVIDKFPISRPNLTFSTLTVSNMSPEDSSIYLCSVRQGDTEAFFGQGTRLTVV.

The V call is TRBV11-2, the J call TRBJ2-1; 11 nucleotides align to TRBD2. Germline CDR1 and CDR2: SGHAT and FQNNGV. The V segment lost 5 bases and the J segment 3 bases; nucleotides outside the gene matches: 3. The CDR3 spans 15 residues. DNA for the CDR3: TGTGCCAGCAGCGAGACTAGCGGGAACTACAATGAGCAGTTCTTC. Translation gives CASSETSGNYNEQFF.

This clonotype was seen a single time. This chain joins TRBV7-7 and TRBJ2-7; D remains ambiguous. The CDR3 is 11 residues long. Germline CDR1 SSHAT, CDR2 FNYEAQ (reference sequence). In nucleotides, the CDR3 is TGTGCTAGGACGTACGCCTACGAGCAGTACTTC. Its translation: CARTYAYEQYF.

In regard to this clonotype: One end of the junction is discordant with germline, which a read error may explain. The chain uses TRBV19 and TRBJ1-5; perhaps TRBD1 as D (5 bases). Germline CDR1 reads LNHDA; CDR2 reads SQIVND (reference sequence). This CDR3 is 13 amino acids long. CDR3 coding DNA: TGTGGCAGTAGTCGGGACGGGGATCAGCCCCAGCATTTT. Its protein product is CGSSRDGDQPQHF.

This clonotype was recorded once. Its ends do not fully match the called genes, so a read error is possible. The chain carries TRBV7-3 and TRBJ2-1, with D possibly being TRBD1 (5 bases). Germline V gene data show CDR1 as SGHTA and CDR2 as FQGTGA. The CDR3 has 14 residues. The chain's CDR3 is CASSLDPQGNEQSF. In DNA form, the CDR3 reads TGTGCCAGCAGCTTAGATCCCCAGGGTAATGAGCAGTCCTTC.